This T cell receptor (beta chain) was observed in a study of cytomegalovirus exposure and HLA in healthy donors. Findings and caveats of the study: A few of the chains that were CMV-associated were confirmed in vitro to be specific for CMV antigens. Most TCR sequences showed up rarely, but some public TCRs showed up in many donors.

The study drew the donors from its approximately 120-subject validation cohort, separate from the 666-subject first cohort. The assay was immunoSEQ multiplex PCR, and TCRdb's table has in-frame clones only and misses some. The sample gives around 93,000 clones, around 85% of which show up once; 20% to 25% is in the top ten. Details on this clone: Its specificity is unknown.

The CDR3 is 16 amino acids. Per germline, CDR1 MNHNY and CDR2 SVGAGI (reference sequence). V lost 4 bases, J lost 2 bases, and 6 bases stayed unmatched. The sequenced sample was PBMCs. This chain joins TRBV6-6 and TRBJ2-1, with TRBD1 matching 9 bases. The origin of this receptor is a man aged 18 to 30 in good health and CMV-seropositive. CDR3 in amino acids: CASSSIQGATYNEQFF. The CDR3 nucleotides are TGTGCCAGCAGTTCAATACAGGGGGCTACCTACAATGAGCAGTTCTTC.